This T cell receptor beta chain was sequenced for a study of immune evolution from preneoplasia to lung adenocarcinoma. Study in general: HLA loss of heterozygosity: about 7% AIS, less than 18% MIA, more than 25% ADC, none AAH.

Using immunoSEQ multiplex PCR, the repertoire was profiled, and TCRdb retains in-frame clones only, with some absent. The sample has around 10,000 clones, roughly 90% seen once. The CDR3 is 17 amino acids. Looked up from germline, CDR1 is SEHNR and CDR2 is FQNEAQ (reference sequence). The V segment lost 6 bases and the J segment 2 bases; nucleotides outside the gene matches: 13. Study-wide results and caveats: Clonality was highest in normal lung, lower in later-stage lesions apparently.

Comments on this clone: The antigen is not known.

H&E slides confirmed each diagnosis, reviewed by two pathologists independently. The chain joins TRBV7-9 to TRBJ2-1; 7 positions agree with TRBD1. The receptor was derived from a person between 65 and 79 years old with invasive lung adenocarcinoma. Material for sequencing was FFPE invasive lung adenocarcinoma tissue. CDR3 nucleotides: TGTGCCAGCAGGTTCGAGGGGGCCACAGGGCCCTACAATGAGCAGTTCTTC. It specifies CASRFEGATGPYNEQFF.